The sequence of this T cell receptor (beta chain) was determined in a study of blood T cells in healthy people across ages. Whole-study findings and limits: Long-lived donors had more naive CD4+ cells and higher diversity than aged donors.

CDR1 and CDR2 (germline): SEHNR, FQNEAQ (reference sequence). V lost 2 bases and J 4 bases, leaving 10 bases between the germline ends. The CDR3 has 14 amino acids. Next came a second PCR, run for about 6 to 12 cycles, which used a sample-barcoded 5' primer along with a J-beta primer mix. Each CDR3 protein is one row after TCRdb ran MiXCR on the 5' RACE reads. The repertoire holds roughly 1.5 million distinct CDR3 sequences, with approximately 43% as singletons. This clonotype occurred a few times. What it binds is unknown. The clonotype originates from a woman between 18 and 29 years old in good health. Specimen: blood. This chain links TRBV7-9 with TRBJ2-3, with D tentatively TRBD1 (5 bases). CDR3 protein: CASSLNQGSDTQYF. CDR3 nucleotide sequence: TGTGCCAGCAGCTTAAACCAGGGTTCAGATACGCAGTATTTT.